This paragraph covers one T cell receptor beta chain sequence. Which antigen it targets is not known. The sample holds no much larger clone one base away, and base qualities are not on file. Every donor in the study was a healthy Caucasian. The twin cohort consisted of three pairs of female monozygotic twins, all aged roughly 18 to 29 years. Positive isolation kits from Invitrogen were used to isolate CD4+ and CD8+ T cell populations. The sample comes from a study of identical twins listed by TCRdb under 2016. In the study overall: TCR alpha and beta repertoires from monozygotic twins, unrelated adults of various ages and cord blood were deep-sequenced to test whether fetal clonotypes persist. To rule out contamination, replicate twin experiments were performed at different times with different library preparation protocols.

Libraries were made using 5' RACE. Sequencing was performed on an Illumina HiSeq 2000. A universal primer binding site was introduced by template switching, and a unique molecular identifier was present in the final cDNA, enabling accurate counting of TCR cDNA molecules. First-strand cDNA for TCR alpha and beta chains was synthesized from specific primers in the conserved constant-segment region. Each cDNA library was double barcoded, with a SMART-Mk sample barcode plus Illumina barcodes, to control for contamination. TruSeq adapter sequences, together with Illumina sample barcodes, were added in two successive PCR steps. Sequencing of the TCR alpha and beta cDNA libraries was done on the Illumina HiSeq platform using custom primers. The original methods were these. Raw reads were processed with MiGEC to extract unique molecular identifiers, and MiXCR was used to determine CDR3 positions. Recombination models were inferred per individual with the repgenHMM and IGoR tools using an EM algorithm. Shared clonotype analysis was performed with the tcR package in R, normalizing sharing by the product of cloneset sizes. To study raw recombination free of thymic and clonal selection effects, out-of-frame nonproductive sequences were analyzed. TCRdb trimmed the raw reads at Q25, called clones with MiXCR and kept productive beta chains. Here each entry gathers all rows of one CDR3 protein and keeps the most common genes and DNA. TCRdb, rather than the study authors, made the V and J calls. The table for this sample lists around 250,000 distinct CDR3 sequences; under 8.5% of them were counted only once. The ten largest clonotypes hold roughly 15% of the sample.

The paper as a whole reports these results and caveats: In beta out-of-frame sequences, excess twin sharing was weaker, because having fewer shared sequences lowered the signal-to-noise ratio. Out-of-frame TCR alpha sequences shared between twins showed an excess of low generation-probability sequences compared with coincidental sharing between unrelated individuals. Fewer insertions were carried by abundant cord blood beta clonotypes, a similar but weaker trend appeared in young adult naive repertoires, and no such trend appeared in memory repertoires. Zero-insertion analyses could be partly confounded by invariant T cells such as MAIT and iNKT, although diverse VJ usage argued against such confounding for most clonotypes. Because the same donors could not be followed over many years, the conclusions relied on cross-sectional statistical analysis. Out-of-frame TCR alpha sharing in monozygotic twins was systematically underestimated by recombination models, whereas sharing between unrelated individuals was in agreement with the recombination models.

Counted from cysteine to phenylalanine, this CDR3 has 13 amino acids. The retained sequence is limited to the CDR3, 39 bases, with the frame set at the first base. V sheds 5 bases and J sheds 5 bases, leaving 13 bases between their ends. CDR1 is given as SGHVS and CDR2 as FNYEAQ, both from the germline V gene. The same sample was also used in a study of T cells expressing NK-cell markers. The second study's authors report: About 8 donors provided sorted CD3+CD56+NKG2C+, CD3+CD56+NKG2C- and CD3+CD56-NKG2C+ T-cell subsets, whose TCR beta-chain repertoires were profiled. Among the eight sequenced donors, only one was HCMV-seronegative, while the other seven were HCMV-seropositive. To restrict sorting to alphabetaTCR-expressing T cells, an anti-gammadeltaTCR antibody was added in several experiments. In several donors, the dominant CD3+CD56+NKG2C+ clonotypes ranked among the top 10 CD8+ clonotypes, making up about 1.0-8% of CD8+ T cells. Those dominant clonotypes were again the most abundant among CD3+CD56-NKG2C+ cells in several donors, at roughly 28.3-65%. It remained unclear whether the expanded NKG2C-expressing T cell clones were specific for HCMV antigens. The eight sequenced donors were randomly selected healthy volunteers, three men and five women. A commercial ELISA kit detecting HCMV-specific IgG in serum was used to determine HCMV serostatus. MIGEC was used to demultiplex reads and group reads by UMI, and MiTCR was used to assemble and quantify clonotypes. Only TCR cDNA sequences supported by at least two reads were kept to exclude erroneous sequences. The tcR package was used for downstream repertoire analysis, and clonotypes were matched between fractions using CDR3 nucleotide sequence together with V segment. VDJmatch was used to annotate antigen specificity against VDJdb, with one amino acid substitution in CDR3 allowed.

Input material: CD8+ T cells sorted from blood. The TCR was taken from a woman aged 18 to 35 in good health. The chain was built from TRBV7-6 and TRBJ2-7; the D segment may tentatively be TRBD1 or TRBD2, each giving 5 matched bases. The DNA is TGTGCCAGCAGCCCTACCGGGGCCGACGAGCAGTACTTC. Its translation reads: CASSPTGADEQYF.